This paragraph covers one TCR beta chain sequence. The data stem from a study of blood T cell repertoires in COVID-19. About the study: Researchers got acute and convalescent COVID-19 samples from the United States, Italy and Spain. The cDNA or gDNA used as material had been derived from T cells, B-cell-depleted T cells, or PBMCs.

In the original analysis: Reference gene primer amplification yielded estimated nucleated cell counts. Clones were sequenced by immunoSEQ multiplex PCR, and TCRdb holds only the in-frame ones, with some missing. V, J and clone size were drawn from that table, and D and trimming were deduced from the DNA. Seen here are over 40,000 clones, roughly 88% observed once, and the top ten hold over 12%. Per the germline V gene, CDR1 is MNHEY and CDR2 is SVGEGT. CDR3 length: 18 residues. V shed 1 base, J shed 3 bases, and the junction held 5 bases outside the gene matches. The chain uses TRBV6-2 or TRBV6-3 and TRBJ2-3; 15 bases align to TRBD2. The clonotype originates from a human donor in a cohort sampled during active COVID-19. Sequenced material: peripheral blood. The CDR3: CASSYYGLAGGQTDTQYF. The DNA for the CDR3 is TGTGCCAGCAGTTACTATGGACTAGCGGGGGGGCAAACAGATACGCAGTATTTT.